The TCR beta chain described here comes from a study of blood T cell repertoires in COVID-19. The assay was immunoSEQ multiplex PCR, and TCRdb's table has in-frame clones only and misses some. The sample records 150,000 to 200,000 clones, roughly three quarters being singletons. The junction had 5 bases not matched to a gene; V was cut back by 7 bases and J by 2 bases. Germline CDR1 is SGHVS and CDR2 is FNYEAQ. The CDR3 runs 14 residues. This receptor was identified in a man between 60 and 75 years old with active or convalescent COVID-19. Sequenced sample: peripheral blood. This rearrangement joins TRBV7-6 to TRBJ2-3; 8 nucleotides agree with TRBD2. This chain's CDR3 is CASTSGSITDTQYF. For the CDR3, the DNA is TGTGCCAGCACCAGCGGGAGTATCACAGATACGCAGTATTTT.